The 24 T cell receptor beta chains listed next were all sequenced from one sample in a study of neoadjuvant anti-PD-1 for oral cavity cancer. Generated by immunoSEQ multiplex PCR, the TCRdb table keeps only in-frame clones and is missing some. The sample lists more than 12,000 clones, around 70% occurring once. Sample: PBMCs, taken before nivolumab (anti-PD-1) treatment. Receptors were obtained from a person between 40 and 79 years old with oral cavity squamous cell carcinoma.

The rearrangement uses TRBV28 and TRBJ2-1; D is possibly TRBD2 (6 bases). Looked up from germline, CDR1 is MDHEN and CDR2 is SYDVKM. This CDR3 spans 16 amino acids. The V end lost 3 bases, the J end lost 4 bases, and 16 bases lay between the germline ends. The CDR3 DNA reads as TGTGCCAGCAGTTTCCCTAGCGATGCCCTTTACAATGAGCAGTTCTTC. It is translated as CASSFPSDALYNEQFF.

This clone showed up just once. The rearrangement joins TRBV6-1 to TRBJ1-2; 7 bases line up with TRBD1. Germline CDR1 MNHNS, CDR2 SASEGT. This CDR3 spans 16 amino acids. The V segment lost 0 bases and the J segment 8 bases; nucleotides outside the gene matches: 12. CDR3 in DNA: TGTGCCAGCAGTGAAGCGGTCGGAGGGGGCTTAGGGGGCTACACCTTC. It specifies CASSEAVGGGLGGYTF.

The chain carries TRBV5-1 and TRBJ2-3; 7 bases are a match to TRBD2. V shed 6 bases, J shed 2 bases, and the junction held 15 bases outside the gene matches. CDR1 and CDR2 (germline): SGHRS, YFSETQ. CDR3 length: 17 amino acids. In DNA form, the CDR3 reads TGCGCCAGCACCAAGACGGCCCAGGGAGGGTTCACAGATACGCAGTATTTT. It translates to CASTKTAQGGFTDTQYF.

This clone was seen a handful of times. The V gene is TRBV30, the J gene TRBJ1-2; weak D call: TRBD1 (6 bases). Germline assignment: CDR1 GTSNPN and CDR2 SVGIG (reference sequence). V was trimmed by 3 bases and J by 1 base, leaving 18 bases between them. The CDR3 runs to 16 residues. In nucleotides, the CDR3 is TGTGCCTGGAGCCCACTACCGGGACAACATAACTATGGCTACACCTTC. As protein: CAWSPLPGQHNYGYTF.

The chain employs TRBV28 and TRBJ2-7; 12 nucleotides line up with TRBD2. Trimming cost V 1 base and J 4 bases; bases outside gene matches: 8. The germline V gene encodes CDR1 MDHEN and CDR2 SYDVKM. This CDR3 is 17 amino acids long. The CDR3 loop reads CASSLFAASGRVYEQYF. The CDR3, as DNA: TGTGCCAGCAGTTTATTCGCGGCTAGCGGGAGGGTGTACGAGCAGTACTTC.

The V and J genes are TRBV19 and TRBJ1-1; TRBD1 aligns across 7 bases. Germline V CDR1 and CDR2: LNHDA, SQIVND (reference sequence). With V trimmed by 4 bases and J by 1 base, 9 bases remained unmatched. This CDR3 has 16 amino acids. The CDR3: CASSKRRQGTNTEAFF. The CDR3 bases are TGTGCCAGTAGTAAGAGGAGACAGGGAACGAACACTGAAGCTTTCTTT.

The V and J genes are TRBV9 and TRBJ1-6, with D possibly TRBD1 on 5 matching bases. This CDR3 contains 18 residues. V was cut by 5 bases and J by 7 bases, with 25 bases left in between. CDR1 and CDR2 from the germline V gene are SGDLS and YYNGEE. The CDR3 sequence is CASSDSKDTLGVNSPLHF. The CDR3, as DNA: TGTGCCAGCAGTGACAGCAAAGACACTTTGGGGGTGAATTCACCCCTCCACTTT.

This clone was recorded once. In DNA, the CDR3 is TGCAGCGTTGACGGGGACCGTCCCTACGAGCAGTACTTC. As protein: CSVDGDRPYEQYF. This chain uses TRBV29-1 with TRBJ2-7; either TRBD1 or TRBD2 may supply D (5 bases each). Trimming removed 3 bases at V and 2 bases at J, with 11 bases between. CDR3 length: 13 amino acids. Germline loops: CDR1 SQVTM, CDR2 ANQGSEA.

J is TRBJ1-4 and V is TRBV5-5; the match to TRBD1 covers 8 bases. The length of the CDR3 is 15 residues. J lost 7 bases, V lost 0 bases, and 5 bases had no gene match. Germline V gene data show CDR1 as SGHKS and CDR2 as YYEKEE (reference sequence). The CDR3 spells CASSLADRGREKLFF. The CDR3 nucleotides are TGTGCCAGCAGCTTGGCCGACAGGGGTCGTGAAAAACTGTTTTTT.

This clone was counted a few times. The rearrangement links TRBV10-3 to TRBJ2-2; the match to TRBD1 covers 7 bases. The germline V gene encodes CDR1 ENHRY and CDR2 SYGVKD. The CDR3 is 15 amino acids. Germline trimming cut 6 bases from V and 4 bases from J; bases unmatched to any gene: 8. The chain's CDR3 is CAIRGTERGTGELFF. CDR3 DNA: TGTGCCATCAGGGGGACAGAACGGGGCACCGGGGAGCTGTTTTTT.

This clone appeared a few times. The V call is TRBV7-2, the J call TRBJ2-5; D not certain. V gave up 5 bases and J gave up 4 bases, with 14 bases separating them. Germline V gives CDR1 SGHTA, CDR2 FQGNSA. The CDR3 has 14 amino acids. The CDR3 here is CASSPGPLGETQYF. DNA for the CDR3: TGTGCCAGCAGCCCCGGACCCCTAGGAGAGACCCAGTACTTC.

The CDR3 protein is CSLTPSGLGTEAFF. DNA for the CDR3: TGCAGCCTAACACCGAGTGGGCTGGGCACTGAAGCTTTCTTT. This chain links TRBV29-1 with TRBJ1-1; D gene ambiguous. Trimming removed 8 bases at V and 4 bases at J, with 20 bases between. This CDR3 spans 14 amino acids. The germline CDR1 and CDR2 sequences are SQVTM and ANQGSEA.

The CDR3 spells CASSSGTSGYNEQFF. CDR3 nucleotides: TGTGCCAGTAGTTCCGGGACTAGCGGTTACAATGAGCAGTTCTTC. The chain recombines TRBV19 with TRBJ2-1, with 11 bases matching TRBD2. The CDR3 has 15 amino acids. The germline gives CDR1 LNHDA, CDR2 SQIVND (reference sequence). With 5 bases clipped from V and 4 bases from J, the junction kept 4 bases outside the gene matches.

The V and J genes are TRBV5-1 and TRBJ1-3, with unresolved D. The germline gives CDR1 SGHRS, CDR2 YFSETQ. V lost 2 bases and J lost 4, with 10 bases in between. The CDR3 covers 14 residues. CDR3 DNA: TGCGCCAGCAGCTTAGAGGGTCCGGGAAACACCATATATTTT. Its translation: CASSLEGPGNTIYF.

The rearrangement uses TRBV6-1 and TRBJ1-1; possible D gene TRBD1, 6 bases. This CDR3 has 14 residues. The V end was cut by 6 bases, the J end by 3 bases, with 14 bases between. Germline-derived CDR1 and CDR2 are MNHNS and SASEGT. CDR3 sequence: CASRYQGWDTEAFF. As DNA, the CDR3 is TGTGCCAGCAGATACCAGGGGTGGGACACTGAAGCTTTCTTT.

The gene calls are TRBV5-1 and TRBJ2-3; D is unclear. Looked up from germline, CDR1 is SGHRS and CDR2 is YFSETQ. There are 16 residues in the CDR3. V lost 4 bases, J lost 6 bases, and 21 bases lay in between. CDR3 sequence reads: CASSLAAALIQDTQYF. In DNA form, the CDR3 reads TGCGCCAGCAGCCTGGCGGCGGCGCTCATCCAGGATACGCAGTATTTT.

The rearrangement links TRBV6-6 to TRBJ1-3; 9 positions agree with TRBD1. Germline-derived CDR1 and CDR2 are MNHNY and SVGAGI (reference sequence). This CDR3 comprises 15 residues. The J segment lost 3 bases and the V segment lost 6 bases, leaving 6 bases of the junction unmatched. CDR3 sequence (DNA): TGTGCCAGCAGCCTAACAGGGGGCTTTGGAAACACCATATATTTT. It yields the protein CASSLTGGFGNTIYF.

V gene TRBV13 combines with J gene TRBJ2-7, with D maybe TRBD2 (6 bases). The ends were cut back, 5 bases at V and 7 bases at J, with 12 bases in the middle. Germline CDR1 reads PRHDT; CDR2 reads FYEKMQ (reference sequence). The CDR3 has 12 amino acids. CDR3 nucleotide sequence: TGTGCCAGCAGCCATCTGGGGGGTGAGCAGTACTTC. Its protein product is CASSHLGGEQYF. The entire variable domain, with the rest obtained from reference TRBV13 and TRBJ2-7, is as follows: AAGVIQSPRHLIKEKRETATLKCYPIPRHDTVYWYQQGPGQDPQFLISFYEKMQSDKGSIPDRFSAQQFSDYHSELNMSSLELGDSALYFCASSHLGGEQYFGPGTRLTVT.

The V call is TRBV10-3, the J call TRBJ1-5, with D possibly being TRBD1 (5 bases). The CDR3 consists of 15 residues. The germline CDR1 and CDR2 sequences are ENHRY and SYGVKD. Trimming removed 6 bases from V and 5 bases from J, with 17 bases in between. In DNA, the CDR3 is TGTGCCATCAGCCCCGGGGGGGGTGTAGATCAGCCCCAGCATTTT. Protein product: CAISPGGGVDQPQHF.

The chain employs TRBV4-1 and TRBJ2-1, with 12 nucleotides matching TRBD2. CDR3 length equals 16 residues. The V segment lost 5 bases and the J segment 9 bases; nucleotides outside the gene matches: 11. CDR1 is MGHRA and CDR2 is YSYEKL in the germline V gene. The CDR3 sequence is CASSIPLAGGRGEQFF. Written as DNA, the CDR3 is TGCGCCAGCAGCATACCGCTAGCGGGGGGGCGAGGTGAGCAGTTCTTC.

The chain links TRBV9 to TRBJ2-3; tentatively, D is TRBD1 (6 bases). With 3 bases removed from V and 4 bases from J, the gap between germline ends came to 9 bases. Germline loops: CDR1 SGDLS, CDR2 YYNGEE. The CDR3 runs to 13 residues. CDR3 sequence (DNA): TGTGCCAGCAGCGCACAGGGAGCAGATACGCAGTATTTT. Amino acids: CASSAQGADTQYF.

The genes are TRBV30 and TRBJ2-3; the match to TRBD2 covers 11 bases. The V gene end was trimmed by 0 bases and the J gene end by 2 bases; junction bases not matched to a gene: 10. Germline V gives CDR1 GTSNPN, CDR2 SVGIG (reference sequence). The CDR3 loop spans 18 amino acids. CDR3 DNA sequence: TGTGCCTGGAGTGTACTAGCGGGAGTAATACCCCCCACAGATACGCAGTATTTT. Translating it yields CAWSVLAGVIPPTDTQYF.

The V and J genes are TRBV6-1 and TRBJ1-5, with D unclear. Germline-derived CDR1 and CDR2 are MNHNS and SASEGT. The CDR3 has 15 amino acids. Trimming pared 7 bases from V and 6 bases from J, leaving 19 bases between. CDR3 in amino acids: CASKTGPQSFQPQHF. CDR3 in DNA: TGTGCCAGCAAAACCGGTCCTCAATCTTTTCAGCCCCAGCATTTT.

J is TRBJ2-1 and V is TRBV29-1; maybe TRBD2 (7 bases). Germline CDR1 reads SQVTM; CDR2 reads ANQGSEA. The V gene lost 4 bases and the J gene lost 9 bases, with 25 bases spanning the gap. The CDR3 covers 16 residues. CDR3 loop: CSVAWRREMVGGEQFF. CDR3 sequence (DNA): TGCAGCGTTGCCTGGAGGCGGGAGATGGTAGGGGGTGAGCAGTTCTTC.